Listed below are T cell receptor beta chains from one sample, sequenced in a study of Graves' ophthalmopathy and Graves' hyperthyroidism. TCRdb fed the multiplex PCR reads into MiXCR, producing one record per CDR3 protein. The sample holds approximately 700,000 distinct CDR3 sequences; about 44% are singletons and the top ten take about 40%. Sequencing input: peripheral blood. The receptors were gathered from an adult man with Graves' ophthalmopathy. Both conserved end residues are part of each CDR3. A D gene is named only where the DNA matches it firmly. Not every row has a clone size; where given, it reads once, few, many or a size class.

abundance,d_gene,j_gene,v_gene,CDR3aa,CDR3nt
few,NA,TRBJ1-1,TRBV19,CASSMGTPNTEAFF,TGTGCCAGTAGTATGGGGACACCGAACACTGAAGCTTTCTTT
few,TRBD1,TRBJ1-5,TRBV19,CASSTRQGAPRPQHF,TGTGCCAGTAGTACCAGACAGGGGGCTCCCCGGCCCCAGCATTTT
NA,NA,TRBJ2-6,TRBV29-1,CSSRPSSGANVLTF,TGCAGCAGTCGCCCATCCTCTGGGGCCAACGTCCTGACTTTC
NA,NA,TRBJ1-1,TRBV25-1,CASSGPFNTEAFF,TGTGCCAGCAGTGGTCCTTTTAACACTGAAGCTTTCTTT
few,NA,TRBJ1-1,TRBV20-1,CSARDSLGGLNTEAFF,TGCAGTGCTAGAGATAGTTTGGGAGGACTGAACACTGAAGCTTTCTTT
few,TRBD1,TRBJ2-5,TRBV6-4,CASSYAMPGGNQETQYF,TGTGCCAGCAGTTACGCGATGCCAGGGGGCAACCAAGAGACCCAGTACTTC
NA,NA,TRBJ1-5,TRBV19,CASSISRGQPQHF,TGTGCCAGTAGTATATCCAGGGGTCAGCCCCAGCATTTT
many,NA,TRBJ1-1,TRBV6-6,CASSYGGDAAFF,TGTGCCAGCAGTTACGGCGGGGACGCGGCTTTCTTT
NA,NA,TRBJ2-5,TRBV25-1,CASSASPGGPGGETQYF,TGTGCCAGCAGTGCTAGCCCTGGAGGGCCGGGTGGAGAGACCCAGTACTTC
NA,NA,TRBJ2-2,TRBV20-1,CSARALRDGPVGGGELFF,TGCAGTGCTAGGGCCTTGAGGGACGGCCCCGTCGGGGGCGGGGAGCTGTTTTTT
once,TRBD1,TRBJ2-7,TRBV4-3,CASSRTGTVAYEQYF,TGCGCCAGCAGCCGCACCGGGACAGTTGCCTACGAGCAGTACTTC
many,NA,TRBJ2-5,TRBV5-5,CASSASVTQYF,TGTGCCAGCAGCGCATCCGTGACCCAGTACTTC
many,NA,TRBJ2-5,TRBV29-1,CSVVFGSVETQYF,TGCAGCGTTGTGTTTGGTAGCGTGGAGACCCAGTACTTC
many,NA,TRBJ1-5,TRBV2,CASSEVRGNQPQHF,TGTGCCAGCAGTGAAGTCAGGGGCAATCAGCCCCAGCATTTT
many,TRBD1,TRBJ2-6,TRBV19,CASRGQGTGANVLTF,TGTGCCAGTAGAGGACAGGGTACTGGGGCCAACGTCCTGACTTTC
NA,NA,TRBJ2-7,TRBV7-3,CASSLSGGLTYEQYF,TGTGCCAGCAGCTTAAGTGGGGGTCTAACCTACGAGCAGTACTTC
NA,NA,TRBJ2-3,TRBV11-1,CASSLDKVGPFSSDTQYF,TGTGCCAGCAGCTTGGATAAAGTCGGCCCCTTTTCATCAGATACGCAGTATTTT
many,NA,TRBJ1-5,TRBV9,CASSAGGPQPQHF,TGTGCCAGCAGCGCGGGGGGGCCTCAGCCCCAGCATTTT
few,NA,TRBJ2-2,TRBV7-3,CASSSLGGTGELFF,TGTGCCAGCAGCTCCCTGGGAGGCACCGGGGAGCTGTTTTTT
many,NA,TRBJ2-7,TRBV20-1,CSAPSGAQTYEQYF,TGCAGTGCCCCGAGTGGAGCCCAAACCTACGAGCAGTACTTC
NA,TRBD1,TRBJ1-5,TRBV4-3,CASSQDSVGTGLQPQHF,TGCGCCAGCAGCCAAGATTCGGTCGGGACAGGGCTTCAGCCCCAGCATTTT
NA,NA,TRBJ1-2,TRBV9,CASSVDSRGWGYTF,TGTGCCAGCAGCGTAGATTCAAGGGGCTGGGGCTACACCTTC
many,NA,TRBJ1-6,TRBV20-1,CSARDDGSPLHF,TGCAGTGCTAGAGATGACGGTTCACCCCTCCACTTT
NA,NA,TRBJ2-6,TRBV7-9,CASIIWGGIAF,TGTGCCAGCATCATATGGGGGGGCATTGCTTTC
few,TRBD2,TRBJ2-7,TRBV2,CASSPPWGRATYEQYF,TGTGCCAGCTCACCACCTTGGGGGAGGGCCACCTACGAGCAGTACTTC
many,TRBD1,TRBJ1-6,TRBV6-5,CASSSGTGNSPLHF,TGTGCCAGCAGCTCTGGGACAGGGAATTCACCCCTCCACTTT
few,NA,TRBJ1-5,TRBV20-1,CSTHSGQINQPQHF,TGCAGTACACATTCGGGACAAATCAATCAGCCCCAGCATTTT
many,NA,TRBJ2-7,TRBV7-9,CASSLVRAYEQYF,TGTGCCAGCAGCTTAGTCAGGGCCTACGAGCAGTACTTC
few,NA,TRBJ1-5,TRBV20-1,CSARVPGNQPQHF,TGCAGTGCTAGAGTCCCGGGGAATCAGCCCCAGCATTTT
few,TRBD1,TRBJ1-1,TRBV7-3,CASSPGGGMDTEAFF,TGTGCCAGCAGCCCAGGGGGGGGGATGGACACTGAAGCTTTCTTT
once,NA,TRBJ1-5,TRBV4-2,CASSLNGQSNQPQHF,TGTGCCAGCAGCTTGAATGGACAAAGCAATCAGCCCCAGCATTTT
NA,NA,TRBJ1-1,TRBV12-3/TRBV12-4,CASSLAGGSTEAFF,TGTGCCAGCAGTTTAGCTGGGGGCTCCACTGAAGCTTTCTTT
many,TRBD1,TRBJ2-7,TRBV19,CASSTRDRGSYEQYF,TGTGCCAGTAGTACCCGGGACAGGGGTTCCTACGAGCAGTACTTC
NA,NA,TRBJ2-3,TRBV2,CATSDRGVSTDTQYF,TGTGCCACCAGTGATCGTGGGGTTAGCACAGATACGCAGTATTTT
NA,TRBD1,TRBJ2-2,TRBV24-1,CATSDGGTGNTGELFF,TGCGCCACCAGTGACGGCGGGACAGGGAACACCGGGGAGCTGTTTTTT
many,TRBD1,TRBJ1-2,TRBV24-1,CATSDEGTGYGYTF,TGTGCCACCAGTGATGAGGGGACAGGGTATGGCTACACCTTC
NA,TRBD2,TRBJ2-3,TRBV29-1,CSVVIAGVVDTQYF,TGCAGCGTTGTAATAGCGGGAGTGGTAGATACGCAGTATTTT
few,TRBD1,TRBJ1-6,TRBV2,CASSRQGVRAPLHF,TGTGCCAGCAGTCGACAGGGGGTGAGGGCACCCCTCCACTTT
many,TRBD1,TRBJ2-7,TRBV10-3,CATGPDRDEQYF,TGTGCCACCGGACCAGACAGGGACGAGCAGTACTTC
NA,TRBD1,TRBJ1-2,TRBV25-1,CASRLGQGRGYGYTF,TGTGCCAGCAGATTAGGACAGGGTAGGGGCTATGGCTACACCTTC
NA,TRBD1,TRBJ2-7,TRBV20-1,CSAREQGFEQYF,TGCAGTGCTAGAGAACAGGGGTTCGAGCAGTACTTC
NA,NA,TRBJ1-2,TRBV6-5,CASSRGWTKNYGYTF,TGTGCCAGCAGTAGGGGGTGGACCAAAAACTATGGCTACACCTTC
few,NA,TRBJ2-5,TRBV6-5,CASSSTLRQGRVETQYF,TGTGCCAGCAGCTCTACCCTAAGGCAGGGACGCGTGGAGACCCAGTACTTC
many,TRBD1,TRBJ1-4,TRBV11-2,CASSFPGTGGEKLFF,TGTGCCAGCAGCTTTCCCGGGACAGGTGGCGAAAAACTGTTTTTT
once,TRBD1,TRBJ1-3,TRBV25-1,CASSQEGGQRNTIYF,TGTGCCAGCAGCCAAGAAGGGGGACAGCGAAACACCATATACTTT
few,NA,TRBJ2-2,TRBV5-1,CASSVGLQRTGELFF,TGCGCCAGCAGCGTAGGACTCCAACGTACCGGGGAGCTGTTTTTT